These 27 T cell receptor beta chains were all obtained from the same sample, sequenced in a study of blood T cell repertoires in COVID-19. Only in-frame clones appear in the TCRdb table, and some are missing; sequencing was by immunoSEQ multiplex PCR. The repertoire has about 230,000 clones, approximately 82% of them found once; the top ten carry 2% to 3%. The material sequenced was peripheral blood. The receptors originated from a woman in her seventies with active or convalescent COVID-19.

This clone was observed a handful of times. The V gene is TRBV28, the J gene TRBJ1-1; unclear D gene. Trimming took off 2 bases at V and 3 bases at J, with 4 bases between the two ends. Per germline, CDR1 MDHEN and CDR2 SYDVKM. The CDR3 is 12 residues long. The CDR3 spells CASSLRDTEAFF. CDR3 nucleotide sequence: TGTGCCAGCAGTTTACGGGACACTGAAGCTTTCTTT.

The chain carries TRBV3-1 (or the pseudogene TRBV3-2) and TRBJ2-5; 9 bases agree with TRBD1. The CDR3 has 18 amino acids. Germline CDR1 LGHDT, CDR2 YNNKEL (reference sequence). Unmatched junction bases numbered 10, after V lost 1 base and J lost 1 base. As DNA, the CDR3 is TGTGCCAGCAGCCAAGGGTGGCTGGGACAGGGAGGCCAAGAGACCCAGTACTTC. This gives the protein CASSQGWLGQGGQETQYF.

V and J are TRBV6-2 or TRBV6-3 and TRBJ2-3; 10 bases line up with TRBD2. V was pared by 6 bases and J by 0 bases, with 15 bases of the junction left unmatched. The CDR3 runs 19 residues. Germline assignment: CDR1 MNHEY and CDR2 SVGEGT. The chain's CDR3 is CASSLALAGESTSTDTQYF. Written as DNA, the CDR3 is TGTGCCAGCAGCCTCGCCCTAGCGGGGGAATCTACTAGCACAGATACGCAGTATTTT.

This clone has just a few counts. This chain links TRBV4-1 with TRBJ1-6, with D possibly being TRBD1 (5 bases). V was shortened by 0 bases and J by 0 bases, with 6 bases between the two germline ends. Per the germline V gene, CDR1 is MGHRA and CDR2 is YSYEKL. The length of the CDR3 is 16 residues. The CDR3 DNA follows: TGCGCCAGCAGCCAAGATAGGGGCTCCTATAATTCACCCCTCCACTTT. Protein product: CASSQDRGSYNSPLHF.

This clone was counted only a few times. The chain links TRBV2 to TRBJ1-3, with D unresolved. Germline CDR1 and CDR2: SNHLY and FYNNEI. The CDR3 has 15 amino acids. With 3 bases removed from V and 9 bases from J, the gap between germline ends came to 18 bases. The CDR3 region is CASSESGRTIPTIYF. The CDR3 coding sequence is TGTGCCAGCAGTGAGAGCGGTCGGACGATACCCACCATATATTTT. The whole variable domain, filled in from reference TRBV2 and TRBJ1-3, reads EPEVTQTPSHQVTQMGQEVILRCVPISNHLYFYWYRQILGQKVEFLVSFYNNEISEKSEIFDDQFSVERPDGSNFTLKIRSTKLEDSAMYFCASSESGRTIPTIYFGEGSWLTVV.

The V gene is TRBV6-6, the J gene TRBJ1-1; D unresolved. The CDR3 extends over 15 amino acids. The V end was cut by 2 bases, the J end by 2 bases, with 12 bases between. Germline CDR1 reads MNHNY; CDR2 reads SVGAGI (reference sequence). CDR3 in amino acids: CASSYGRTFNTEAFF. The DNA for the CDR3 is TGTGCCAGCAGTTACGGTCGAACTTTCAACACTGAAGCTTTCTTT.

This chain links TRBV5-1 with TRBJ2-1, with 9 bases aligning to TRBD1. This CDR3 spans 15 amino acids. CDR1 and CDR2 (germline): SGHRS, YFSETQ. V was pared by 4 bases and J by 8 bases, with 10 bases of the junction left unmatched. CDR3 in amino acids: CASSPTGQGNHEQFF. The DNA of the CDR3 is TGCGCCAGCAGCCCAACGGGACAGGGTAACCATGAGCAGTTCTTC.

The chain combines TRBV11-2 with TRBJ2-3; D is unclear. CDR1 is SGHAT, CDR2 FQNNGV, per germline. V lost 5 bases, J lost 1 base, and 13 bases lay in between. This CDR3 is 15 amino acids long. Here the CDR3 DNA reads TGTGCCAGCAGCCCAGGTGTTGTCGGCACAGATACGCAGTATTTT. It specifies CASSPGVVGTDTQYF.

The chain combines TRBV20-1 with TRBJ1-5, with 8 bases aligning to TRBD1. Trimming at V came to 3 bases and at J to 0 bases, leaving 25 bases not matched to a gene. Germline assignment: CDR1 DFQATT and CDR2 SNEGSKA (reference sequence). The CDR3 extends over 22 amino acids. The CDR3 DNA reads as TGCAGTGCTAGTTCTGCAGGGGGCCTGGCGGGGTTTCAACTGGATAGCAATCAGCCCCAGCATTTT. Amino acid sequence: CSASSAGGLAGFQLDSNQPQHF.

Only one count was recorded for this clone. This sequence joins TRBV6-6 and TRBJ2-2; no reliable D call. Per the germline V gene, CDR1 is MNHNY and CDR2 is SVGAGI (reference sequence). The CDR3 covers 13 residues. Trimming took off 8 bases at V and 6 bases at J, with 13 bases between the two ends. The CDR3: CASGDPLPGELFF. The CDR3 DNA reads TGTGCCAGCGGAGACCCTCTCCCCGGGGAGCTGTTTTTT.

The CDR3 nucleotides read TGTGCCAGCAGTGAAGGGAGCAGGGATTCCTACGAGCAGTACTTC. This codes for CASSEGSRDSYEQYF. The chain uses TRBV6-1 and TRBJ2-7; possibly TRBD1 for D (5 bases). Trimming removed 1 base from V and 1 base from J, with 11 bases in between. The CDR3 length is 15 residues. CDR1 is MNHNS and CDR2 is SASEGT in the germline V gene.

This clone turned up a few times. This sequence joins TRBV14 and TRBJ2-1; 14 positions match TRBD2. This CDR3 comprises 18 residues. J gave up 4 bases and V 2 bases, and 7 bases lay outside the gene matches. Germline V gene sequence: CDR1 SGHDN, CDR2 FVKESK. The CDR3 bases are TGTGCCAGCAGCCAAACGGGGACTAGCGGGAGAGTTTACAATGAGCAGTTCTTC. Translating gives CASSQTGTSGRVYNEQFF.

This chain uses TRBV3-1 (or the pseudogene TRBV3-2) with TRBJ1-4, with TRBD1 identical over 8 bases. Germline V gene sequence: CDR1 LGHDT, CDR2 YNNKEL (reference sequence). The CDR3 extends over 13 amino acids. The V segment lost 4 bases and the J segment 8 bases; nucleotides outside the gene matches: 3. The CDR3 protein is CASSLGQGEKLFF. The CDR3 DNA reads TGTGCCAGCAGCCTAGGACAGGGAGAAAAACTGTTTTTT.

V is TRBV13 and J is TRBJ1-2, with D possibly being TRBD1 (5 bases). This CDR3 contains 15 residues. The germline CDR1 and CDR2 sequences are PRHDT and FYEKMQ (reference sequence). The V end was cut by 3 bases, the J end by 2 bases, with 13 bases between. The CDR3 DNA reads TGTGCCAGCAGCTTTTCGGGGGGGAGCAACTATGGCTACACCTTC. Translated, it gives CASSFSGGSNYGYTF. Based on the CDR3 plus reference TRBV13 and TRBJ1-2, the full variable domain is AAGVIQSPRHLIKEKRETATLKCYPIPRHDTVYWYQQGPGQDPQFLISFYEKMQSDKGSIPDRFSAQQFSDYHSELNMSSLELGDSALYFCASSFSGGSNYGYTFGSGTRLTVV.

The rearrangement links TRBV20-1 to TRBJ1-2, with D hard to call. CDR1 is DFQATT, CDR2 SNEGSKA, per germline (reference sequence). V was cut by 4 bases and J by 6 bases, with 3 bases left in between. There are 9 residues in the CDR3. Here the CDR3 reads CSATDGYTF. The CDR3 DNA reads as TGCAGTGCTACAGATGGCTACACCTTC.

This sequence joins TRBV6-5 and TRBJ2-7, with D hard to call. The ends were cut back, 8 bases at V and 1 base at J, with 15 bases in the middle. CDR3 length: 14 amino acids. CDR1 and CDR2 from the germline V gene are MNHEY and SVGAGI. The CDR3 reads CASLVASWSYEQYF. CDR3 bases: TGTGCCAGCCTTGTGGCCTCCTGGTCCTACGAGCAGTACTTC.

The chain couples TRBV12-3 or TRBV12-4 to TRBJ2-7; 8 bases are a match to TRBD1. J lost 7 bases, V lost 6 bases, and 5 bases had no gene match. The CDR3 totals 12 residues. The CDR3 DNA reads TGTGCCAGCAGGCCGGACAGGGCGGAGCAGTACTTC. Protein sequence: CASRPDRAEQYF.

The genes are TRBV29-1 and TRBJ1-1; D perhaps matches TRBD1 (5 bases). Trimming shortened V by 1 base and J by 5 bases, and 14 bases separated the two germline ends. This CDR3 is 14 amino acids long. Germline CDR1 reads SQVTM; CDR2 reads ANQGSEA. CDR3 region: CSVEAGDGWTEAFF. In DNA form, the CDR3 reads TGCAGCGTTGAAGCGGGGGACGGGTGGACTGAAGCTTTCTTT.

This clone appeared a single time. This chain links TRBV6-5 with TRBJ2-7; D is unclear. CDR1 MNHEY and CDR2 SVGAGI come from the germline V gene. The V end lost 3 bases, the J end lost 5 bases, and 5 bases lay between the germline ends. There are 11 residues in the CDR3. The CDR3 protein is CASSYLDEQYF. As DNA, the CDR3 is TGTGCCAGCAGTTATTTAGACGAGCAGTACTTC.

The CDR3 spells CASSLDGRETDTQYF. As DNA, the CDR3 is TGTGCCAGCAGCTTAGACGGGCGGGAGACCGATACGCAGTATTTT. This chain joins TRBV11-2 and TRBJ2-3; TRBD2 aligns across 7 bases. V trimming: 0 bases; J trimming: 6 bases; junction bases outside the gene matches: 6. The CDR3 runs 15 residues. Germline V gene data show CDR1 as SGHAT and CDR2 as FQNNGV.

The rearrangement joins TRBV6-1 to TRBJ1-2; maybe TRBD1 (5 bases). This CDR3 is built from 14 residues. Trimming stripped 2 bases from V and 4 bases from J, with 11 bases between. Germline V lookup: CDR1 MNHNS, CDR2 SASEGT. The CDR3: CASSENGALYGYTF. CDR3 in DNA: TGTGCCAGCAGTGAAAATGGGGCACTCTATGGCTACACCTTC.

J is TRBJ1-2 and V is TRBV18, with D perhaps TRBD1 (6 bases). The germline V gene has CDR1 KGHSH and CDR2 LQKENI. The ends were cut back, 2 bases at V and 4 bases at J, with 14 bases in the middle. The CDR3 sequence is 15 residues long. CDR3: CASSPAGALGYGYTF. CDR3 bases: TGTGCCAGCTCACCAGCGGGGGCGCTTGGCTATGGCTACACCTTC.

The gene calls are TRBV29-1 and TRBJ1-5, with D possibly being TRBD1 (5 bases). The CDR3 totals 12 residues. Germline lookup yields CDR1 SQVTM and CDR2 ANQGSEA. Trimming pared 2 bases from V and 7 bases from J, leaving 9 bases between. The CDR3 loop is CSVELQGQPQHF. CDR3 nucleotide sequence: TGCAGCGTTGAACTGCAGGGACAGCCCCAGCATTTT.

The chain carries TRBV7-6 and TRBJ2-3; TRBD2 might be the D (5 bases). V lost 5 bases and J 2 bases, leaving 11 bases between the germline ends. The germline V gene has CDR1 SGHVS and CDR2 FNYEAQ. The CDR3 runs 14 residues. Here the CDR3 reads CASSPNSVTDTQYF. The CDR3 DNA reads as TGTGCCAGCAGCCCTAATAGCGTCACAGATACGCAGTATTTT.

V and J are TRBV7-9 and TRBJ1-2, with D possibly matching TRBD1 (5 bases). With 2 bases removed from V and 14 bases from J, the gap between germline ends came to 15 bases. Germline V CDR1 and CDR2: SEHNR, FQNEAQ (reference sequence). The CDR3 is made up of 12 amino acids. This chain's CDR3 is CASSLRRDLYTF. The CDR3 DNA reads as TGTGCCAGCAGCTTACGCAGGGATCTCTATACCTTC.

The chain recombines TRBV5-4 with TRBJ2-2; 8 bases align to TRBD2. J gave up 2 bases and V 0 bases, and 3 bases lay outside the gene matches. The CDR3 runs to 16 residues. The germline V gene encodes CDR1 SGHNT and CDR2 YYREEE (reference sequence). The CDR3 reads CASSLGLAGNTGELFF. The CDR3 DNA is TGTGCCAGCAGCTTGGGGCTAGCGGGTAACACCGGGGAGCTGTTTTTT. Drawing the rest from reference TRBV5-4 and TRBJ2-2, the complete variable domain is ETGVTQSPTHLIKTRGQQVTLRCSSQSGHNTVSWYQQALGQGPQFIFQYYREEENGRGNFPPRFSGLQFPNYSSELNVNALELDDSALYLCASSLGLAGNTGELFFGEGSRLTVL.

The table lists this clone with a few counts. The chain carries TRBV18 and TRBJ2-3; 8 nucleotides align to TRBD1. Germline CDR1 and CDR2: KGHSH and LQKENI. Trimming took 6 bases from V and 6 from J; bases not matched to a gene: 2. The CDR3 is made up of 12 amino acids. CDR3 in amino acids: CASSNRGDTQYF. The CDR3 DNA follows: TGTGCCAGCTCCAACAGGGGGGATACGCAGTATTTT.